This T cell receptor beta chain came from a study of blood T cell repertoires in COVID-19. Study background: Both acute and convalescent COVID-19 samples were obtained from the United States, Italy and Spain. The cDNA or gDNA used as material had been derived from T cells, B-cell-depleted T cells, or PBMCs.

Authors' analysis steps: How many nucleated cells were present was estimated from reference gene primer amplification. Measured with immunoSEQ multiplex PCR; TCRdb has only the in-frame clones, and not every one. D and trimming come from the DNA, and the V and J calls and clone size come from that table. The sample lists about 220,000 clones, around 80% occurring once. Germline values: CDR1 LGHNA, CDR2 YSLEER. V was clipped by 0 bases and J by 7 bases; unmatched bases: 3. The CDR3 is 14 residues long. The sample comprised peripheral blood. This TCR derives from a human donor in a cohort sampled during active COVID-19. This chain connects TRBV4-3 to TRBJ2-7, with TRBD1 identical over 10 bases. CDR3 sequence: CASSQDWTGGEQYF. The CDR3 DNA sequence: TGCGCCAGCAGCCAAGATTGGACAGGGGGGGAGCAGTACTTC.